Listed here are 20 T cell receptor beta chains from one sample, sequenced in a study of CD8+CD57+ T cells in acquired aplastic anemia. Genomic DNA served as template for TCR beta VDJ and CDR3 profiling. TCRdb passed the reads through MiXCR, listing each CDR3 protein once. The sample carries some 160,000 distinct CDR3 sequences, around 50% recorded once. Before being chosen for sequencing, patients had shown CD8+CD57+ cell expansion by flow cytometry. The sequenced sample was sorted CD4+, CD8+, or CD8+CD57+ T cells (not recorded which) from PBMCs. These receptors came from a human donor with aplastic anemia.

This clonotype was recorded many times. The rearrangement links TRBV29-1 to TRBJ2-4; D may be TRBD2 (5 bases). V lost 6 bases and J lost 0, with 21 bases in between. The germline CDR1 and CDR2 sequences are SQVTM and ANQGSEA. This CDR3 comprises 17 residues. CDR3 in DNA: TGCAGCGTCCCAGACCTTCGAGGAGGCCTAGCCAAAAACATTCAGTACTTC. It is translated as CSVPDLRGGLAKNIQYF.

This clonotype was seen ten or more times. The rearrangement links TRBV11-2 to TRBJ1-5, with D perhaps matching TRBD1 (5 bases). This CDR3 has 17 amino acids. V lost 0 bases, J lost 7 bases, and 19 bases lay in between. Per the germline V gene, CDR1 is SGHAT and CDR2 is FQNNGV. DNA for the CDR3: TGTGCCAGCAGCTTAGAGCCCTCGACAGCACCGAGGCAGCCCCAGCATTTT. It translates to CASSLEPSTAPRQPQHF.

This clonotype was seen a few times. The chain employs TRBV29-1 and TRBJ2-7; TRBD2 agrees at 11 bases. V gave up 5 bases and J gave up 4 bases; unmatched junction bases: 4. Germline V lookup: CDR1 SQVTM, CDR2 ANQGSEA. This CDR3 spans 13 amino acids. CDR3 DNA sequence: TGCAGCGTTTCTAGCGGGAGGAATTACGAGCAGTACTTC. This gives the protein CSVSSGRNYEQYF.

CDR3 sequence (DNA): TGCGCCAGCAACCTCAGGGAAGGGTACGAGCAGTACTTC. Its protein is CASNLREGYEQYF. The chain carries TRBV5-1 and TRBJ2-7, with a tentative D call TRBD1 (5 bases). The germline gives CDR1 SGHRS, CDR2 YFSETQ. This CDR3 is built from 13 residues. V lost 6 bases and J 4 bases, leaving 14 bases between the germline ends.

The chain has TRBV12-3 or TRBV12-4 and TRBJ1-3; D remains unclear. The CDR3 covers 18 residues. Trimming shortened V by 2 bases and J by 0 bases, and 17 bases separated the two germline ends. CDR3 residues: CASSLQLSYPDSGNTIYF. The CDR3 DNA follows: TGTGCCAGCAGTTTACAGCTTTCCTATCCCGACTCTGGAAACACCATATATTTT.

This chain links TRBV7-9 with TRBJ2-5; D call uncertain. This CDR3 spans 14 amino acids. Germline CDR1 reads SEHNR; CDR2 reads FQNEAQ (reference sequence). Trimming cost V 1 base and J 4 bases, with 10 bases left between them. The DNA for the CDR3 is TGTGCCAGCAGCTTAGTCTCACGGAGAGAGACCCAGTACTTC. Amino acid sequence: CASSLVSRRETQYF. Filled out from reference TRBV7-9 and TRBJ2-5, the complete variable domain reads DTGVSQNPRHKITKRGQNVTFRCDPISEHNRLYWYRQTLGQGPEFLTYFQNEAQLEKSRLLSDRFSAERPKGSFSTLEIQRTEQGDSAMYLCASSLVSRRETQYFGPGTRLLVL.

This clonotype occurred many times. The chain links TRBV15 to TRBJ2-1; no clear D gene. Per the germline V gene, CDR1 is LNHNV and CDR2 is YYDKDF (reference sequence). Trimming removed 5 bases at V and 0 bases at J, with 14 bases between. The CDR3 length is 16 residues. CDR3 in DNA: TGTGCCACCAGCCCGATGAGAGGCAGCTCCTACAATGAGCAGTTCTTC. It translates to CATSPMRGSSYNEQFF.

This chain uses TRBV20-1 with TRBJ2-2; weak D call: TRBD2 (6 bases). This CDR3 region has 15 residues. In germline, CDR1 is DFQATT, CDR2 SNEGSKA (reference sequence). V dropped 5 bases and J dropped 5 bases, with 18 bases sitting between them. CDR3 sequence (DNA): TGCAGTGCTCGCGGGGTCGGGGATATGACCGGGGAGCTGTTTTTT. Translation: CSARGVGDMTGELFF.

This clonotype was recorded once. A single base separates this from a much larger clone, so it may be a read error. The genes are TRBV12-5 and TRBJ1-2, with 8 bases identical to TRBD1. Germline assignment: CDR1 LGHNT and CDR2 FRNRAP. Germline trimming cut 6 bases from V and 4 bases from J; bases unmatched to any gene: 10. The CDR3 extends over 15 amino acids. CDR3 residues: CASGVPGGISYGYTF. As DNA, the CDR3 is TGTGCTAGTGGGGTCCCAGGGGGCATTAGCTATGGCTACACCTTC.

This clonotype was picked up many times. This CDR3 is CASRKTGTGVTEAFF. The CDR3 DNA follows: TGTGCCAGCAGAAAGACCGGGACAGGGGTCACTGAAGCTTTCTTT. The chain uses TRBV12-3 or TRBV12-4 and TRBJ1-1; the match to TRBD1 covers 10 bases. CDR3 length: 15 residues. Trimming at V came to 6 bases and at J to 4 bases, leaving 8 bases not matched to a gene.

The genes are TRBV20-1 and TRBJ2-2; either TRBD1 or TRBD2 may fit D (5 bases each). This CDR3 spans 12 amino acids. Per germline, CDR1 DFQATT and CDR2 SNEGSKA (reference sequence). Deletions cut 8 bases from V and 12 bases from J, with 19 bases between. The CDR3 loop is CSTRRRDRKLFF. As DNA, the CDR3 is TGCAGTACCCGAAGAAGGGACCGCAAGCTGTTTTTT.

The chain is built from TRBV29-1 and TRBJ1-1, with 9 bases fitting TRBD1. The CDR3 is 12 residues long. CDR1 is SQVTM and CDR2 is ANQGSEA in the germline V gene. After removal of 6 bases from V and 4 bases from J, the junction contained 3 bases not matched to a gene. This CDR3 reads CSVETGGTEAFF. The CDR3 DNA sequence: TGCAGCGTAGAGACAGGGGGCACTGAAGCTTTCTTT.

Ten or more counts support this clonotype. As DNA, the CDR3 is TGTGCCAGCACCAACACCGGGGAGCTGTTTTTT. Translated: CASTNTGELFF. The chain uses TRBV12-3 or TRBV12-4 and TRBJ2-2; D ambiguous. V lost 7 bases, J lost 2 bases, and 2 bases lay in between. This CDR3 has 11 amino acids.

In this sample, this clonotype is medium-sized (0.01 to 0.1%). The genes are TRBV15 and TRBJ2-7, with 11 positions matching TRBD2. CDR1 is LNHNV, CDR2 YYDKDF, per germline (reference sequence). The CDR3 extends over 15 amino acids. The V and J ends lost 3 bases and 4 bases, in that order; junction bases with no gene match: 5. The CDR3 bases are TGTGCCACCAGCAGTCCGGGACTAGCGGAGTACGAGCAGTACTTC. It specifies CATSSPGLAEYEQYF.

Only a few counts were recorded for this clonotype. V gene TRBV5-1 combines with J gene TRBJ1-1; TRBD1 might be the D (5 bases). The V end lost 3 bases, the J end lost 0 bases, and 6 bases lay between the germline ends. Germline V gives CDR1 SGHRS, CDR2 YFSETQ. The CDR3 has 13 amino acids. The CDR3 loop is CASSWGLNTEAFF. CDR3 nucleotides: TGCGCCAGCAGCTGGGGACTGAACACTGAAGCTTTCTTT.

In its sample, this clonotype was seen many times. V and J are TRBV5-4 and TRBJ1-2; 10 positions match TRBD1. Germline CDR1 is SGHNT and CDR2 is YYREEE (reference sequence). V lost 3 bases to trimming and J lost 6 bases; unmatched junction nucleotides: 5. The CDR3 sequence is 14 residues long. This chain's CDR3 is CASSSRDRGHGYTF. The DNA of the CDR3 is TGTGCCAGCAGCTCCCGGGACAGGGGCCATGGCTACACCTTC.

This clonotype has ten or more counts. CDR3 region: CSAHRQGVAGANVLTF. The CDR3 bases are TGCAGTGCTCACCGGCAGGGGGTAGCTGGGGCCAACGTCCTGACTTTC. The J gene is TRBJ2-6, the V gene TRBV20-1, with TRBD1 identical over 7 bases. Germline CDR1 DFQATT, CDR2 SNEGSKA (reference sequence). CDR3 length equals 16 residues. After removal of 5 bases from V and 2 bases from J, the junction contained 9 bases not matched to a gene.

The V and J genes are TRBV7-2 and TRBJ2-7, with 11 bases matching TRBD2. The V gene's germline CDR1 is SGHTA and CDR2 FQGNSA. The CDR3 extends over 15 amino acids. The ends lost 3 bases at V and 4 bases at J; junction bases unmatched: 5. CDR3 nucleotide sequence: TGTGCCAGCAGCTTCCCGGGACTAGCGGTATACGAGCAGTACTTC. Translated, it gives CASSFPGLAVYEQYF. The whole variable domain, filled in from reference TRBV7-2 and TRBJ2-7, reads GAGVSQSPSNKVTEKGKDVELRCDPISGHTALYWYRQSLGQGLEFLIYFQGNSAPDKSGLPSDRFSAERTGGSVSTLTIQRTQQEDSAVYLCASSFPGLAVYEQYFGPGTRLTVT.

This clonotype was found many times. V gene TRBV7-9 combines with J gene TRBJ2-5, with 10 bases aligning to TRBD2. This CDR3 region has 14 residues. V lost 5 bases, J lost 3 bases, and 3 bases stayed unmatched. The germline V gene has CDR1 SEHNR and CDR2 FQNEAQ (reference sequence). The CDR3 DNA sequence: TGTGCCAGCAGCCCTGGACTAGCGGAAGAGACCCAGTACTTC. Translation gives CASSPGLAEETQYF. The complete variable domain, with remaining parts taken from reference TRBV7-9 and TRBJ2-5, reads DTGVSQNPRHKITKRGQNVTFRCDPISEHNRLYWYRQTLGQGPEFLTYFQNEAQLEKSRLLSDRFSAERPKGSFSTLEIQRTEQGDSAMYLCASSPGLAEETQYFGPGTRLLVL.

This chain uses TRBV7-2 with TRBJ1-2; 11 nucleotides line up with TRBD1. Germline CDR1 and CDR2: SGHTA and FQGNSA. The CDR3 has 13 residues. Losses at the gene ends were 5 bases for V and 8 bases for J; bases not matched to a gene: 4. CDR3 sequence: CASSQGQGGGYTF. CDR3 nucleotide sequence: TGTGCCAGCAGCCAGGGACAGGGGGGAGGCTACACCTTC.